This T cell receptor beta chain was sequenced during a study of cytomegalovirus exposure and HLA in healthy donors. Findings and caveats of the study: The study put around 180 TCR beta chains on its list as cytomegalovirus-associated. Usually a TCR sequence was rare, but some public TCRs were found in many donors. Specificity of three CMV-associated chains for CMV antigens was verified in vitro.

Donors were drawn from the approximately 120-subject validation cohort, separate from the roughly 610-subject first cohort. This CDR3 has 15 amino acids. Trimming at V came to 5 bases and at J to 0 bases, leaving 6 bases not matched to a gene. The germline V gene encodes CDR1 SGHAT and CDR2 FQNNGV. The method was immunoSEQ multiplex PCR; TCRdb's version includes in-frame clones alone and lacks a portion of them. The table records some 130,000 clones, roughly four fifths of them present only once. To note about this clone: Antigen unknown.

The TCR was taken from a man younger than 45 in good health and CMV-seropositive. This rearrangement joins TRBV11-2 to TRBJ1-1, with 7 bases lining up with TRBD1. Sequencing input: PBMCs. CDR3 coding DNA: TGTGCCAGCAGCGGGGACAGCTTAATGAACACTGAAGCTTTCTTT. This sequence encodes CASSGDSLMNTEAFF.